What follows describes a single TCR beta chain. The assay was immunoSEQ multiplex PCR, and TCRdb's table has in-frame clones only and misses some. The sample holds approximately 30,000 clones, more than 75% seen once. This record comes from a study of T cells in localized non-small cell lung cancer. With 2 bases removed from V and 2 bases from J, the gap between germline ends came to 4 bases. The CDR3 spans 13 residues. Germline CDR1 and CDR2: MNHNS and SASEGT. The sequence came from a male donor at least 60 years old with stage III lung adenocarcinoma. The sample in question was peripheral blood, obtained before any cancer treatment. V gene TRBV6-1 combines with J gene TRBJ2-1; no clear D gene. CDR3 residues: CASSEQTYNEQFF. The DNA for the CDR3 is TGTGCCAGCAGTGAACAGACCTACAATGAGCAGTTCTTC.